These T cell receptor beta chains were read from a single sample in a study of T cells in Graves' hyperthyroidism and ophthalmopathy. A single record per CDR3 protein comes from TCRdb applying MiXCR to the multiplex PCR reads. The table has nearly 750,000 distinct CDR3 sequences, roughly a third seen once; the top ten hold approximately 31%. The sequencing sample was made of blood. The receptors come from a woman aged 40 to 50 with Graves' hyperthyroidism. Each CDR3 is given with its conserved first and last residue. A D gene is named only where the DNA matches it firmly. Rows give clone size only sometimes, using once, few, many, or a class for an expanded clone.

V	D	size	J	CDR3	DNA
TRBV7-2	TRBD1	NA	TRBJ1-3	CASSYSTDRVDTIYF	TGTGCCAGCAGTTACTCCACAGACAGGGTGGACACCATATATTTT
TRBV9	TRBD2	many	TRBJ2-7	CASSPLGSGSYEQYF	TGTGCCAGCAGCCCCCTGGGGAGCGGGAGCTACGAGCAGTACTTC
TRBV7-2	NA	NA	TRBJ1-2	CASSSVPLRGRGYTF	TGTGCCAGCAGCTCTGTACCGCTCAGGGGTAGAGGCTACACCTTC
TRBV3-1	NA	many	TRBJ1-6	CASSQDRDSPLHF	TGTGCCAGCAGCCAAGATCGGGATTCACCCCTCCACTTT
TRBV10-3	TRBD1	NA	TRBJ1-2	CAISESRGTGKGYTF	TGTGCCATCAGTGAGTCTCGAGGGACAGGGAAGGGCTACACCTTC
TRBV29-1	NA	once	TRBJ1-2	CTRGGLSLEGYGYTF	TGCACCAGAGGGGGACTAAGCCTGGAGGGCTATGGCTACACCTTC
TRBV5-1	NA	NA	TRBJ2-7	CASSPRDSPTVYEQYF	TGCGCCAGCAGCCCTAGGGACTCCCCAACGGTTTACGAGCAGTACTTC
TRBV6-2/TRBV6-3	NA	NA	TRBJ1-4	CASSKQGNEKLFF	TGTGCCAGCAGCAAACAGGGTAATGAAAAACTGTTTTTT
TRBV7-4	NA	NA	TRBJ2-2	CASSPWVLNGELFF	TGTGCCAGCAGCCCTTGGGTGTTGAACGGGGAGCTGTTTTTT
TRBV10-3	NA	many	TRBJ2-7	CAISEPPRGRGEQYF	TGTGCCATCAGTGAGCCGCCCAGGGGCCGAGGCGAGCAGTACTTC
TRBV2	NA	few	TRBJ2-5	CASRLMGGPQETQYF	TGTGCCAGCAGACTCATGGGGGGGCCTCAGGAGACCCAGTACTTC
TRBV28	TRBD1	NA	TRBJ1-1	CASRSDGTGGSVAFF	TGTGCCAGTAGGTCCGATGGGACAGGGGGTTCTGTAGCTTTCTTT
TRBV20-1	TRBD1	many	TRBJ1-1	CSARQGVAEAFF	TGCAGTGCGAGACAGGGAGTCGCTGAAGCTTTCTTT
TRBV5-4	TRBD2	few	TRBJ2-5	CASSEGLAGVETQYF	TGTGCCAGCAGCGAGGGCCTAGCGGGAGTGGAGACCCAGTACTTC
TRBV7-8	NA	NA	TRBJ1-6	CASSHGPTENSPLHF	TGTGCCAGCAGCCACGGCCCGACGGAAAATTCACCCCTCCACTTT
TRBV28	NA	NA	TRBJ1-2	CASSPAGFNYGYTF	TGTGCCAGCAGTCCGGCGGGGTTTAACTATGGCTACACCTTC
TRBV3-1	NA	few	TRBJ2-7	CASSQVRDSYEQYF	TGTGCCAGCAGCCAAGTGAGAGACTCCTACGAGCAGTACTTC
TRBV19	NA	NA	TRBJ1-1	CASSIRRGTEAFF	TGTGCCAGTAGTATCCGTCGGGGCACTGAAGCTTTCTTT
TRBV6-6	NA	many	TRBJ1-5	CASSWTPGNQPQHF	TGTGCCAGCAGTTGGACGCCTGGCAATCAGCCCCAGCATTTT
TRBV2	NA	NA	TRBJ2-1	CASGSPGVLNEQFF	TGTGCCAGCGGGAGCCCAGGGGTACTCAATGAGCAGTTCTTC
TRBV7-9	TRBD1	NA	TRBJ1-4	CASSFRTGMNEKLFF	TGTGCCAGCAGCTTCCGGACAGGGATGAATGAAAAACTGTTTTTT
TRBV12-3/TRBV12-4	NA	few	TRBJ2-7	CASSGDGSSYEQYF	TGTGCCAGCAGTGGGGACGGAAGCTCCTACGAGCAGTACTTC
TRBV5-1	NA	few	TRBJ1-1	CASSPIRGDTEAFF	TGCGCCAGCTCGCCAATCCGGGGGGACACTGAAGCTTTCTTT
TRBV11-1	NA	NA	TRBJ1-2	CASSLPGPGGGYTF	TGTGCCAGCAGCTTGCCGGGACCGGGGGGAGGCTACACCTTC
TRBV10-3	NA	NA	TRBJ1-5	CAISYSTAGILGGYVGQPQHF	TGTGCCATCAGTTACTCTACCGCGGGGATCCTCGGAGGATATGTCGGTCAGCCCCAGCATTTT
TRBV9	NA	many	TRBJ2-2	CASSSTGEANTGELFF	TGTGCCAGCAGCTCTACCGGAGAAGCGAACACCGGGGAGCTGTTTTTT
TRBV6-2/TRBV6-3	NA	NA	TRBJ1-2	CASSYLRPNYGYTF	TGTGCCAGCAGTTACCTTAGACCGAACTATGGCTACACCTTC
TRBV11-1	NA	NA	TRBJ2-7	CASSLAGLLVYF	TGTGCCAGCAGCTTAGCCGGGCTACTTGTCTACTTC
TRBV7-2	TRBD2	few	TRBJ2-5	CASSHSGTSEETQYF	TGTGCCAGCAGCCACTCTGGGACTAGCGAAGAGACCCAGTACTTC
TRBV11-2	NA	NA	TRBJ2-5	CASSMKGLQETQYF	TGTGCCAGCAGCATGAAAGGGCTCCAAGAGACCCAGTACTTC
TRBV5-1	NA	NA	TRBJ2-2	CASSLTRTNTGELFF	TGCGCCAGCAGCTTAACTCGGACGAACACCGGGGAGCTGTTTTTT
TRBV10-2	NA	NA	TRBJ1-6	CASSESLDSPLHF	TGCGCCAGCAGTGAGTCGTTGGATTCACCCCTCCACTTT
TRBV7-2	TRBD1	few	TRBJ2-7	CASSDPGQGVYEQYF	TGTGCCAGCAGTGATCCGGGACAGGGGGTCTACGAGCAGTACTTC
TRBV9	NA	many	TRBJ2-7	CASSVRGDDLKQYF	TGTGCCAGCAGCGTAAGGGGGGATGACCTGAAGCAGTACTTC
TRBV19	NA	many	TRBJ1-2	CAGSTPGFGYTF	TGTGCCGGTAGTACCCCAGGGTTTGGCTACACCTTC
TRBV7-9	NA	many	TRBJ2-5	CGLGLGETQYF	TGTGGTCTGGGTTTGGGGGAGACCCAGTACTTC
TRBV7-9	NA	many	TRBJ1-2	CASSPSLIDGYTF	TGTGCCAGCAGCCCTAGCTTGATCGATGGCTACACCTTC
TRBV7-2	NA	NA	TRBJ1-4	CASSAPGTHEKLFF	TGTGCCAGCAGCGCCCCCGGGACCCATGAAAAACTGTTTTTT
TRBV7-9	TRBD2	once	TRBJ2-3	CASSEEWREGADTQYF	TGTGCCAGCAGTGAAGAGTGGCGGGAGGGGGCAGATACGCAGTATTTT
TRBV3-1	NA	once	TRBJ2-5	CASSLDSGSWETQYF	TGTGCCAGCAGCCTTGATTCCGGGTCTTGGGAGACCCAGTACTTC
TRBV7-2	NA	many	TRBJ2-5	CASSPAQETQYF	TGTGCCAGCAGCCCAGCCCAAGAGACCCAGTACTTC
TRBV7-2	TRBD1	NA	TRBJ2-7	CASSWGTGSSSYEQYF	TGTGCCAGCAGTTGGGGGACAGGGTCGAGCTCCTACGAGCAGTACTTC